This T cell receptor (beta chain) is drawn from a study of shared clonotypes between healthy human individuals. The V and J ends lost 2 bases and 5 bases, in that order; junction bases with no gene match: 5. CDR1 is MGHRA and CDR2 is YSYEKL in the germline V gene. CDR3 length equals 14 residues. Regarding the study as a whole: Clonotype sharing among donors likely depends on sequencing depth.

The naive CD8 fraction comprised CD45RO-negative cells positively selected for CCR7 and excluded terminally differentiated effector memory CD45RA+ cells. Donors comprised healthy HIV-negative adults lacking recent acute infections or vaccinations. Using immunoSEQ multiplex PCR, the repertoire was profiled, and TCRdb retains in-frame clones only, with some absent. The sample carries about 2 million clones, around 96% recorded once. This clone was detected only a few times. No antigen is known for it. Sequenced sample: naive CD8+ T cells sorted from blood. This rearrangement joins TRBV4-1 to TRBJ2-7; 8 bases are a match to TRBD1. This sequence originates from a man in his late teens or twenties in good health. The CDR3 is CASSQLRGLDEQYF. The CDR3 bases are TGCGCCAGCAGCCAACTCAGGGGGCTTGACGAGCAGTACTTC.